This entry features one TCR beta chain sequence. Its antigen is still unknown. The authors divided CD4+ cells into CD45RA+ naive and CD45RA-negative memory subsets. The repertoire was sequenced with immunoSEQ multiplex PCR; TCRdb's copy has only in-frame clones and lacks some. This table holds about 1 million clones, around four fifths found once. From germline, CDR1 is SGHRS and CDR2 YFSETQ. V lost 3 bases, J lost 10 bases, and 13 bases stayed unmatched. The CDR3 length is 15 residues. The data derive from a study of shared clonotypes between healthy human individuals. Across the whole study: CD4 naive and CD4 memory each took three plates per donor, while CD8 naive took two and CD8 memory one.

Study outcomes and limitations: Clonotypes not shared had lower generation probabilities than those common to all four donors.

Sequenced material: memory CD4+ T cells sorted from blood. The subset is: CD45RA-negative fraction. The rearrangement links TRBV5-1 to TRBJ2-1; TRBD2 agrees at 7 bases. This sequence originates from a man younger than 30 in good health. This chain's CDR3 is CASSSGTTGLGEQFF. The CDR3 nucleotides read TGCGCCAGCAGCTCCGGGACTACTGGATTAGGAGAGCAGTTCTTC.